The rows below give T cell receptor beta chains drawn from one sample of a study of vaccination effects on CD4 cells after COVID-19. Clones were read by immunoSEQ multiplex PCR, and TCRdb kept only the in-frame ones, dropping some. The sample holds roughly 60,000 clones; approximately 72% are singletons and the top ten take roughly 25%. These TCRs are of unknown antigen specificity. Sequenced material: CD4+ T cells from PBMCs cultured without peptide, taken before COVID-19 vaccination. Receptors were obtained from a human donor who had a prior SARS-CoV-2 infection. Each CDR3 is given with its conserved first and last residue.

CASSYGGTDNYEQYF	TRBV6-6	TRBJ2-7
CASSRTGKGNTIYF	TRBV4-2	TRBJ1-3
CASSLDTYEQYF	TRBV12-3/TRBV12-4	TRBJ2-7
CASSQLTDTEAFF	TRBV3-1/TRBV3-2	TRBJ1-1
CASSEYSAGGITEAFF	TRBV25-1	TRBJ1-1
CASSPSAGGRTGELFF	TRBV5-1	TRBJ2-2
CASSPTRGYNSPLHF	TRBV6-5	TRBJ1-6
CASSLGTGRDDQPQHF	TRBV7-8	TRBJ1-5
CAISKGTGDQPQHF	TRBV10-3	TRBJ1-5
CASSLGGLGFYEQYF	TRBV7-2	TRBJ2-7
CASSIPTTLGGEQFF	TRBV19	TRBJ2-1
CASSRRDRQNGYTF	TRBV7-8	TRBJ1-2
CASSSPRQGSNEQYF	TRBV5-1	TRBJ2-7
CASSQDWTRQYF	TRBV7-9	TRBJ2-7
CASSLDWPRGRRETQYF	TRBV11-3	TRBJ2-5
CASSQLTGGGSYEQYF	TRBV4-2	TRBJ2-7
CASSYLLAANTGELFF	TRBV6-2/TRBV6-3	TRBJ2-2
CASSPVGTVSYEQYF	TRBV9	TRBJ2-7
CASSYPGTENSPLHF	TRBV6-6	TRBJ1-6
CASSPRSGTGLADTQYF	TRBV7-2	TRBJ2-3
CATSSGTGLSDEQYF	TRBV15	TRBJ2-7
CASSLVWSTDTQYF	TRBV5-6	TRBJ2-3
CASSVSRADTQYF	TRBV9	TRBJ2-3
CASRGEAGRKETQYF	TRBV7-2	TRBJ2-5
CASSQDVQSAQYF	TRBV4-3	TRBJ2-7
CASSLYVQPQHF	TRBV28	TRBJ1-5
CAWSGDPIEQFF	TRBV30	TRBJ2-1
CASSITTGEVNEQYF	TRBV5-1	TRBJ2-7
CASSLNPDNYGYTF	TRBV5-1	TRBJ1-2
CASSLGEAGELFF	TRBV5-4	TRBJ2-2
CASSLAVYNEQFF	TRBV7-2	TRBJ2-1
CARSSRRYEQYF	TRBV5-3	TRBJ2-7
CASSPPSGVGEQYF	TRBV18	TRBJ2-7
CASSGAYNEQFF	TRBV7-2	TRBJ2-1
CASSPNRERYTEAFF	TRBV5-4	TRBJ1-1
CASSGGFLVAEQYF	TRBV5-6	TRBJ2-7
CASSRTGTGHYGYTF	TRBV4-3	TRBJ1-2
CATSRDPGPYTEAFF	TRBV15	TRBJ1-1
CASARGKGYGYTF	TRBV5-8	TRBJ1-2
CAIGAIAGGFVEQYF	TRBV10-3	TRBJ2-7
CATSDGSWGRQYF	TRBV24-1	TRBJ2-7
CASSFGLAGILSGEQYF	TRBV5-1	TRBJ2-7
CATSDPLTGVTDTQYF	TRBV24-1	TRBJ2-3
CASSEGGVLAEHTDTQYF	TRBV25-1	TRBJ2-3
CASSLPLDVHEQFF	TRBV7-9	TRBJ2-1
CASSIFGTSAKGGAQYF	TRBV19	TRBJ2-5
CASSQGPTGRSTDTQYF	TRBV4-1	TRBJ2-3
CASSFQAGLEAFF	TRBV5-5	TRBJ1-1
CASSPDLETQYF	TRBV3-1/TRBV3-2	TRBJ2-5
CASSQSTTGELFF	TRBV16	TRBJ2-2
CASRRQANTGELFF	TRBV7-8	TRBJ2-2
CASRWTGGMAGELFF	TRBV6-5	TRBJ2-2
CASSISSGTNTGELFF	TRBV19	TRBJ2-2
CASMDRRFTDTQYF	TRBV2	TRBJ2-3
CASSIIGLKPNQPQHF	TRBV19	TRBJ1-5
CASSKDRGREQYF	TRBV19	TRBJ2-7
CASGVDFQGAAFF	TRBV14	TRBJ1-1
CASSIRTSVGEQFF	TRBV7-8	TRBJ2-1